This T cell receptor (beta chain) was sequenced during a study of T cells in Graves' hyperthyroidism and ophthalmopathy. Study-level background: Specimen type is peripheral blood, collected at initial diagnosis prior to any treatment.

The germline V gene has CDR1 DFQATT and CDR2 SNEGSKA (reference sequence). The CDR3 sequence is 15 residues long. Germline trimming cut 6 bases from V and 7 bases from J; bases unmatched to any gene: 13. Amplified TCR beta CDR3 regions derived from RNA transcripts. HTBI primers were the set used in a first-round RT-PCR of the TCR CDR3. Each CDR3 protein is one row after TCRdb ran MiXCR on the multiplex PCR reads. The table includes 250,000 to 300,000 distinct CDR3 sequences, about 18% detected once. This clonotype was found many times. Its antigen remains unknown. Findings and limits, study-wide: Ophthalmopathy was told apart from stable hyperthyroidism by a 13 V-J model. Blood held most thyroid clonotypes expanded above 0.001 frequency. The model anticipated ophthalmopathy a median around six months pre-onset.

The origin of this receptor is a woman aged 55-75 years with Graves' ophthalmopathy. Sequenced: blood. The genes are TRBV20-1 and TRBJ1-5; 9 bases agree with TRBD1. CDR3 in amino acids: CSAHVGGTGTQPQHF. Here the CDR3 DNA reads TGCAGTGCCCACGTGGGAGGGACAGGGACCCAGCCCCAGCATTTT.